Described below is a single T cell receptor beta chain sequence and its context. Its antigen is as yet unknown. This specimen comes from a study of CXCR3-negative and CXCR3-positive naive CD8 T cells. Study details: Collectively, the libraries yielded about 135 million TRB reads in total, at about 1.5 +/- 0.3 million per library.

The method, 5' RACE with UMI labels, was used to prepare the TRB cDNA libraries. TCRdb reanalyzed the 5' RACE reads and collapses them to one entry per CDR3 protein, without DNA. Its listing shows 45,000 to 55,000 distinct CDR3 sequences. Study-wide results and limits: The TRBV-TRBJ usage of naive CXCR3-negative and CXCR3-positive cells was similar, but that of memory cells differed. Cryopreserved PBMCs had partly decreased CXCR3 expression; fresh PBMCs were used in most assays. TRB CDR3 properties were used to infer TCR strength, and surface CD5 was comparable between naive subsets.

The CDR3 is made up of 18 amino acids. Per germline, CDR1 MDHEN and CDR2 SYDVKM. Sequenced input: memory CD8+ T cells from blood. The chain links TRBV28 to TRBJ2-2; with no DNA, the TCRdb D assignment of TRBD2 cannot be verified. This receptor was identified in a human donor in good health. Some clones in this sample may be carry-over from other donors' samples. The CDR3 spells CASYTPGLAGGPTGELFF.